A selection of T cell receptor beta chains follows, all from one sample in a study of cytomegalovirus exposure and HLA in healthy donors. The repertoire was sequenced with immunoSEQ multiplex PCR; TCRdb's copy has only in-frame clones and lacks some. The sample yields about 65,000 clones, around 96% seen once. Source material: PBMCs. The receptors come from a man between 18 and 29 years old in good health and CMV-seropositive. The CDR3 runs from the conserved cysteine through the conserved F or W. The order of the fields is clone size, V gene, J gene, D gene, CDR3 DNA, CDR3 protein. A D gene is named only where the DNA matches it firmly. Clone size is stated in some rows and not others, as once, few, many or a class when expanded.

>-|TRBV28|TRBJ2-7|TRBD1
TGTGCCAGCAGCCCTATGGGACAGGGAAGTAACGAGCAGTACTTC
CASSPMGQGSNEQYF
>-|TRBV7-3|TRBJ2-3|TRBD2
TGTGCCAGCAGCTTAAGCGGGGGAACTTCGAATACGCAGTATTTT
CASSLSGGTSNTQYF
>-|TRBV27|TRBJ2-7|TRBD2
TGTGCCAGCAGCCCGAGAGCGGGAGTCTTATTCGAGCAGTACTTC
CASSPRAGVLFEQYF
>-|TRBV14|TRBJ2-2|-
TGTGCCAGCAGCCAAGTCCGGGGAACCGGGGAGCTGTTTTTT
CASSQVRGTGELFF
>-|TRBV4-1|TRBJ1-3|-
TGCGCCAGCAGCCAAGATTTGGGAGCTGGAAACACCATATATTTT
CASSQDLGAGNTIYF
>-|TRBV4-1|TRBJ1-5|-
TGCGCCAGCAGCCAAGAGAAAGGGGTGGGCAATCAGCCCCAGCATTTT
CASSQEKGVGNQPQHF
>-|TRBV27|TRBJ1-1|-
TGTGCCAGCGTCAGGGGTTCTGAAGCTTTCTTT
CASVRGSEAFF
>-|TRBV5-1|TRBJ1-2|TRBD1
TGCGCCAGCAGCTTGGAACAGGGGGCTGGGTATGGCTACACCTTC
CASSLEQGAGYGYTF
>-|TRBV4-1|TRBJ2-5|-
TGCGCCAGCAGCCAAGGTTTGCGGAGGAACTTAGAGACCCAGTACTTC
CASSQGLRRNLETQYF
>-|TRBV6-1|TRBJ1-3|-
TGTGCCAGCAGTGAGTTCGTTAACTCTGGAAACACCATATATTTT
CASSEFVNSGNTIYF
>-|TRBV2|TRBJ2-3|TRBD2
TGTGCCAGCAGTGATGGGGTAGCGGGCCAAAGGGGCACAGATACGCAGTATTTT
CASSDGVAGQRGTDTQYF
>-|TRBV5-8|TRBJ2-7|-
TGTGCCAGCAGCTTGGACTGGAGGGGCTACGAGCAGTACTTC
CASSLDWRGYEQYF
>-|TRBV7-2|TRBJ2-3|-
TGTGCCAGCAGCTTAAATCGGGGGTTCTCAGATACGCAGTATTTT
CASSLNRGFSDTQYF
>-|TRBV10-1|TRBJ2-7|TRBD2
TGCGCCAGCAGGGAAGCGGGAGAGGGCGAGCAGTACTTC
CASREAGEGEQYF
>-|TRBV20-1|TRBJ2-7|-
TGCAGTGCTTCACAGGGCTACGAGCAGTACTTC
CSASQGYEQYF
>-|TRBV11-3|TRBJ2-5|TRBD2
TGTGCCAGCAGCTCTAGCGGGGGGGCTTCAGAGACCCAGTACTTC
CASSSSGGASETQYF
>once|TRBV5-1|TRBJ2-5|-
TGCGCCAGCCGTCCCGAGGGCTGGGAGACCCAGTACTTC
CASRPEGWETQYF
>-|TRBV11-2|TRBJ2-7|-
TGTGCCTCAGACCTTTATTCGGGCGAGCAGTACTTC
CASDLYSGEQYF
>-|TRBV9|TRBJ2-2|-
TGTGCCAGCAGCGGACTCAGGGCCGGGGAGCTGTTTTTT
CASSGLRAGELFF
>-|TRBV30|TRBJ2-5|TRBD2
TGTGCCTGGAGTACTAGCGGGGGGGGCAGGACCCAGTACTTC
CAWSTSGGGRTQYF
>-|TRBV5-1|TRBJ2-7|TRBD1
TGCGCCAGCAGTCCGCCGGGACAGGAGGGCTACGAGCAGTACTTC
CASSPPGQEGYEQYF
>-|TRBV4-1|TRBJ1-1|-
TGCGCCAGCAGCCAAGAGTGGCCTTGGCCATTGAACACTGAAGCTTTCTTT
CASSQEWPWPLNTEAFF
>-|TRBV7-9|TRBJ1-1|TRBD1
TGTGCCAGCAGCCTACGGACAGGGAAAAACACTGAAGCTTTCTTT
CASSLRTGKNTEAFF
>-|TRBV5-1|TRBJ1-2|-
TGCGCCAGCAGCTTGGTTGGGCAGGATGATGGCTACACCTTC
CASSLVGQDDGYTF
>-|TRBV13|TRBJ2-7|-
TGTGCCAGCAGCGCCGGACTTACCTACGAGCAGTACTTC
CASSAGLTYEQYF
>-|TRBV2|TRBJ2-1|-
TGTGCCAGCAGAGAGAACAATGAGCAGTTCTTC
CASRENNEQFF
>-|TRBV6-1|TRBJ2-3|-
TGTGCCAGCAGCCCACTTTTGAGTACGGATACGCAGTATTTT
CASSPLLSTDTQYF
>-|TRBV6-5|TRBJ2-7|-
TGTGCCAGCAGTGAAGTCGGGAGCTCCTACGAGCAGTACTTC
CASSEVGSSYEQYF
>-|TRBV27|TRBJ1-3|-
TGTGCCAGCAAACGGGAGAGGTCTGGAAACACCATATATTTT
CASKRERSGNTIYF
>once|TRBV7-9|TRBJ1-4|TRBD1
TGTGCCAGCAGCTTAGGACAGGGGGATGAAAAACTGTTTTTT
CASSLGQGDEKLFF
>-|TRBV9|TRBJ2-5|-
TGTGCCAGCAGCGCTCGGAGGGGAGAGACCCAGTACTTC
CASSARRGETQYF
>-|TRBV27|TRBJ2-7|-
TGTGCCAGCCGCGGGCAGGGGTCCCCCTACGAGCAGTACTTC
CASRGQGSPYEQYF
>-|TRBV5-4|TRBJ1-3|-
TGTGCCAGCAGCCCCCGGCCGGAGGCAGACACCATATATTTT
CASSPRPEADTIYF
>-|TRBV9|TRBJ1-2|-
TGTGCCAGCAGCGTAGAGGACAGATATGGCTACACCTTC
CASSVEDRYGYTF
>-|TRBV6-5|TRBJ1-2|-
TGTGCCAGCAGTTACAGCCACAGGGAAGATTATGGCTACACCTTC
CASSYSHREDYGYTF
>-|TRBV9|TRBJ2-1|-
TGTGCCAGCGCTCCTAGGGGGAGAGAAGACAATGAGCAGTTCTTC
CASAPRGREDNEQFF
>-|TRBV11-2|TRBJ2-3|-
TGTGCCAGCAGCTTACTAGATACGCAGTATTTT
CASSLLDTQYF
>-|TRBV6-1|TRBJ1-2|-
TGTGCCAGCAGTGCAGGGGTCGACTATGGCTACACCTTC
CASSAGVDYGYTF
>-|TRBV7-6|TRBJ2-5|-
TGTGCCAGCAGCTTTTTCTCAGGCCAAGAGACCCAGTACTTC
CASSFFSGQETQYF
>-|TRBV6-5|TRBJ1-1|-
TGTGCCAGCAGCCCCAGGGCCTTACACGCTGAAGCTTTCTTT
CASSPRALHAEAFF
>-|TRBV7-9|TRBJ2-7|TRBD1
TGTGCCAGCAGGGACCGGACAGGAGTCTACGAGCAGTACTTC
CASRDRTGVYEQYF